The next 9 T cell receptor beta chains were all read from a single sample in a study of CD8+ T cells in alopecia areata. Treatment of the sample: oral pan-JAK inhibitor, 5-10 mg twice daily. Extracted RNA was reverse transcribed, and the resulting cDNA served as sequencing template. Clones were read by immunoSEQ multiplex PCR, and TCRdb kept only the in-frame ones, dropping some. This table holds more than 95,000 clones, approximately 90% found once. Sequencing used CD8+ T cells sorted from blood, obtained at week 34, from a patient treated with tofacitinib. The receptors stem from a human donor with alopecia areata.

CDR3 DNA sequence: TGTGCCAGCAGCTTGGAAGCTAGCGGGGCCAGCTCCTACGAGCAGTACTTC. Translating it yields CASSLEASGASSYEQYF. The V call is TRBV5-4, the J call TRBJ2-7; 9 bases line up with TRBD2. CDR1 and CDR2 (germline): SGHNT, YYREEE (reference sequence). The CDR3 extends over 17 amino acids. Germline trimming cut 0 bases from V and 0 bases from J; bases unmatched to any gene: 7.

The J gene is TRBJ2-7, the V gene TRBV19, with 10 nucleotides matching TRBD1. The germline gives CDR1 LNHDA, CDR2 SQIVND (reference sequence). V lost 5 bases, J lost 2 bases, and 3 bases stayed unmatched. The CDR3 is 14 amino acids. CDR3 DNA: TGTGCCAGTAGTGGGGACAGGGGACCCTACGAGCAGTACTTC. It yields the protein CASSGDRGPYEQYF. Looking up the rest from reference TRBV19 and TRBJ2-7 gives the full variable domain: DGGITQSPKYLFRKEGQNVTLSCEQNLNHDAMYWYRQDPGQGLRLIYYSQIVNDFQKGDIAEGYSVSREKKESFPLTVTSAQKNPTAFYLCASSGDRGPYEQYFGPGTRLTVT.

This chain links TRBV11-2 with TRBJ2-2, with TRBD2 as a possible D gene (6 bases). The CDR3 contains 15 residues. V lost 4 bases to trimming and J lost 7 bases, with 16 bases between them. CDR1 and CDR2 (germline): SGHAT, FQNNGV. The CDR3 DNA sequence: TGTGCCAGCAGCTCCTCCGGGACTCCCGGCGGGGAGCTGTTTTTT. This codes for CASSSSGTPGGELFF.

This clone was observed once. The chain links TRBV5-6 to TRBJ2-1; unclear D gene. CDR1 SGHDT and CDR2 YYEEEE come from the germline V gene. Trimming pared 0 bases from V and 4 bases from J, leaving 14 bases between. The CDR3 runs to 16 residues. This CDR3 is CASSLGLPSFYNEQFF. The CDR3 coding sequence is TGTGCCAGCAGCTTGGGGCTTCCCAGCTTTTACAATGAGCAGTTCTTC.

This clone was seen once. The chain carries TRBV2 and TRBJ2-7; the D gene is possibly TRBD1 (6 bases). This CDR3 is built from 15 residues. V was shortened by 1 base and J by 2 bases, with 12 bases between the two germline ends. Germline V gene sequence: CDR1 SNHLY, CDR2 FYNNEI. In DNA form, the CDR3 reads TGTGCCAGCAGTGAAGGGACAGATCCCGCCTACGAGCAGTACTTC. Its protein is CASSEGTDPAYEQYF.

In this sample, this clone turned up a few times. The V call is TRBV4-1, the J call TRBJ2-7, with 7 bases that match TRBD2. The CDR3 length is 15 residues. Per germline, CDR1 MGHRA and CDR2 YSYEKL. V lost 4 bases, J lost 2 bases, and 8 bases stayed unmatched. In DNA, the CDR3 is TGCGCCAGCAGCCGCGCGTACGGGAGGCCCTACGAGCAGTACTTC. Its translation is CASSRAYGRPYEQYF.

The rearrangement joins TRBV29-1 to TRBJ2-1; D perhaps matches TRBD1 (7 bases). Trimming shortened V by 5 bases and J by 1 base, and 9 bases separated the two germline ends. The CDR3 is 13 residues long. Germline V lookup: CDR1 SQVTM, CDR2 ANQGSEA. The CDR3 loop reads CSVQGGSYNEQFF. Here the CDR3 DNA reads TGCAGCGTTCAGGGGGGTTCCTACAATGAGCAGTTCTTC.

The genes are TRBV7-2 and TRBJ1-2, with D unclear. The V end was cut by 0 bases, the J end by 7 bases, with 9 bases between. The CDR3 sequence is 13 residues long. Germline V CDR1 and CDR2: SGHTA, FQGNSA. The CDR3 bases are TGTGCCAGCAGCTTAGCGCTCGTTACTGGCTACACCTTC. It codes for CASSLALVTGYTF.

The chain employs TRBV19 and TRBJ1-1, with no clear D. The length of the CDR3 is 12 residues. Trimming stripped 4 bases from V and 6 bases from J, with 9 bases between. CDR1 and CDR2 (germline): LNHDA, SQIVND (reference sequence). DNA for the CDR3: TGTGCCAGTAGTACGGGGAGCGCTGAAGCTTTCTTT. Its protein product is CASSTGSAEAFF.